This T cell receptor beta chain was observed in a study of T cells expressing NK-cell markers. Overall study context: TCR beta repertoires came from sorted CD3+CD56+NKG2C+, CD3+CD56+NKG2C- and CD3+CD56-NKG2C+ T cells.

CDR3 length: 16 residues. Germline loops: CDR1 SGHAT, CDR2 FQDESV (reference sequence). Template switching by 5'RACE with UMIs generated the TCR beta cDNA. TCRdb reprocessed the 5' RACE reads, keeping one entry per CDR3 protein, no DNA. This table holds about 390,000 distinct CDR3 sequences. This sequence was found in a woman aged 45-65 years in good health. Sequenced material: blood T cells: a sorted CD56 or NKG2C T cell subset, CD4+ or CD8+ T cells, or bulk PBMC T cells (not recorded which). The V and J genes are TRBV11-1 and TRBJ2-1; the TCRdb D gene call, TRBD2, has no DNA to confirm it. CDR3 residues: CASSPSIQGSYNEQFF.